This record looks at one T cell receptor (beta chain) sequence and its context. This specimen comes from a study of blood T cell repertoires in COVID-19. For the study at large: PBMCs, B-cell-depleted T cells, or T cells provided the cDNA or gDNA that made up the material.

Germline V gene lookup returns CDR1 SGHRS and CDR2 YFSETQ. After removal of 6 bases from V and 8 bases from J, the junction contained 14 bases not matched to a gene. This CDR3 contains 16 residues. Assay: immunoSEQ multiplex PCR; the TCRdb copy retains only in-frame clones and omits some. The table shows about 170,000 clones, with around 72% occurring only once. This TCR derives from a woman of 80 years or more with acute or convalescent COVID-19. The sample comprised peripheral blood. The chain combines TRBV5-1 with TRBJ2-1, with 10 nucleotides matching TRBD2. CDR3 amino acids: CASTLNTGTSEHEQFF. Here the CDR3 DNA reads TGCGCCAGCACCCTGAATACCGGGACTAGCGAGCATGAGCAGTTCTTC.